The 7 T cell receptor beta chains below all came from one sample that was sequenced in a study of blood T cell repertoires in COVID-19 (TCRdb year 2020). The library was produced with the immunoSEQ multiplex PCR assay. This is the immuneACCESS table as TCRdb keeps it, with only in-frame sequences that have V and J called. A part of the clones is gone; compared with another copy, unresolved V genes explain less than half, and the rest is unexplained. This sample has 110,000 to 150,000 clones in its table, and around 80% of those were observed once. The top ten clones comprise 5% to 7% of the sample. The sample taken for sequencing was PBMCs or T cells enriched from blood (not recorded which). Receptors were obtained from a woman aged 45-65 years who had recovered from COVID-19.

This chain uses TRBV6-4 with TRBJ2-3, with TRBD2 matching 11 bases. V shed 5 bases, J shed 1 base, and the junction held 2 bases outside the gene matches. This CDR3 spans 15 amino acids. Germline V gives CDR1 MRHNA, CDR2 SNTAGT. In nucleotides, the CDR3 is TGTGCCAGCAGTATACTAGCGGGGGGCACAGATACGCAGTATTTT. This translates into CASSILAGGTDTQYF.

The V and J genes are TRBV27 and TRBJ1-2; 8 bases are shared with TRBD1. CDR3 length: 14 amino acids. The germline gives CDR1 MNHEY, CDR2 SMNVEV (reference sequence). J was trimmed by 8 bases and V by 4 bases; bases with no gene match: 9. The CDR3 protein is CASSSQGARGGYTF. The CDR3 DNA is TGTGCCAGCAGTTCTCAGGGGGCGCGAGGCGGCTACACCTTC.

In DNA, the CDR3 is TGTGCCAGTAGTACGTCCGGGACAGAGGGGACTGAAGCTTTCTTT. It yields the protein CASSTSGTEGTEAFF. The V gene is TRBV19, the J gene TRBJ1-1; TRBD1 matches 7 bases. This CDR3 has 15 amino acids. Trimming removed 4 bases from V and 5 bases from J; junction bases left unmatched: 10. CDR1 is LNHDA, CDR2 SQIVND, per germline (reference sequence).

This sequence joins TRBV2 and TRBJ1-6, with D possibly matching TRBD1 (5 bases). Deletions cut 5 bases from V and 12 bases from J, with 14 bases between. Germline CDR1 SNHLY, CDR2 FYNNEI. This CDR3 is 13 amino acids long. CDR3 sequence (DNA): TGTGCCAGCAGTAGCGGCTACGGGGGACCCCTCCACTTT. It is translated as CASSSGYGGPLHF.

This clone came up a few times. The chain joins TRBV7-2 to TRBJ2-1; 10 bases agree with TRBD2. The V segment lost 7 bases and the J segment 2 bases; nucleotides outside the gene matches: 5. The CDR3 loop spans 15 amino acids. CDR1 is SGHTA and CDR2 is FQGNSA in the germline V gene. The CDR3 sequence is CASTSSGGAYNEQFF. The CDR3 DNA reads TGTGCCAGCACCTCGAGCGGGGGGGCCTACAATGAGCAGTTCTTC.

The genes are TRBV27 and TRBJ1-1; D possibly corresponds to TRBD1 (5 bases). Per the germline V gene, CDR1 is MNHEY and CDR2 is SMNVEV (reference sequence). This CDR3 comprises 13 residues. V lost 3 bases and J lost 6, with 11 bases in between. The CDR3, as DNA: TGTGCCAGCAGTTTCCGGGGGTGGGCTGAAGCTTTCTTT. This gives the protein CASSFRGWAEAFF.

The CDR3 is CASSPTSGGWDEQFF. DNA of the CDR3: TGTGCCAGCAGTCCCACCAGCGGGGGGTGGGATGAGCAGTTCTTC. The rearrangement links TRBV6-5 to TRBJ2-1; 9 bases agree with TRBD2. The J segment lost 8 bases and the V segment lost 5 bases, leaving 10 bases of the junction unmatched. The CDR3 extends over 15 amino acids. The germline gives CDR1 MNHEY, CDR2 SVGAGI.